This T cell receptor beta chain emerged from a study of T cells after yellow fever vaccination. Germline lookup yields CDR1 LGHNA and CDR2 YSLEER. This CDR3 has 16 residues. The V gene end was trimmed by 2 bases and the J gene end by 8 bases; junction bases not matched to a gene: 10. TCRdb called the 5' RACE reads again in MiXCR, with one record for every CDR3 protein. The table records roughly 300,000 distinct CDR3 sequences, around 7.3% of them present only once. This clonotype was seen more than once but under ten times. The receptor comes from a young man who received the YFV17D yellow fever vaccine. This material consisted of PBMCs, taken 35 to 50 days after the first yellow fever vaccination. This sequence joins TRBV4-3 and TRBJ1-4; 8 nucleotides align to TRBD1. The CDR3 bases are TGCGCCAGCAGCCAACGATGGGACAGGAGGGACGAAAAACTGTTTTTT. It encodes CASSQRWDRRDEKLFF.